Below, 5 T cell receptor beta chains from the same sample are listed, as sequenced in a study of shared clonotypes between healthy human individuals. Here immunoSEQ multiplex PCR was the method, and the copy in TCRdb shows in-frame clones only, minus some. The table records about 2.5 million clones, 85% to 95% of them present only once. Sequencing used naive CD4+ T cells from PBMCs. Noted subset: CD45RA+ positively selected. These receptors all come from a man aged 18 to 35 in good health. Some clones in this sample may be carry-over from other donors' samples.

V usage is TRBV5-4 and J usage is TRBJ2-2; 8 bases match TRBD1. The V gene end was trimmed by 2 bases and the J gene end by 4 bases; junction bases not matched to a gene: 7. Germline V CDR1 and CDR2: SGHNT, YYREEE (reference sequence). The CDR3 runs 16 residues. The CDR3 region is CASSFPGTGSTGELFF. In DNA, the CDR3 is TGTGCCAGCAGCTTTCCCGGGACAGGCAGCACCGGGGAGCTGTTTTTT.

The chain couples TRBV6-5 to TRBJ1-2, with D perhaps TRBD1 (5 bases). The germline V gene encodes CDR1 MNHEY and CDR2 SVGAGI. This CDR3 is built from 13 residues. V shed 5 bases and J shed 2 bases, with 9 bases lying between them. The CDR3 reads CASSADRNYGYTF. CDR3 DNA: TGTGCCAGCAGTGCAGACAGAAACTATGGCTACACCTTC.

The chain uses TRBV20-1 and TRBJ1-2; D uncertain. This CDR3 is built from 11 residues. Germline CDR1 DFQATT, CDR2 SNEGSKA (reference sequence). Deletions cut 6 bases from V and 6 bases from J, with 11 bases between. CDR3 sequence (DNA): TGCAGTGCCTCCCACGTAGATGGCTACACCTTC. Amino acid sequence: CSASHVDGYTF.

The chain has TRBV7-2 and TRBJ2-5; 8 bases agree with TRBD2. Germline V gene sequence: CDR1 SGHTA, CDR2 FQGNSA. V lost 5 bases and J lost 5; bases outside the gene matches: 13. The CDR3 is 16 residues long. The CDR3: CASSVGTSGPEETQYF. The CDR3 DNA is TGTGCCAGCAGCGTAGGAACTAGCGGCCCCGAGGAGACCCAGTACTTC.

The rearrangement links TRBV28 to TRBJ2-7; D is uncertain. Trimming removed 1 base from V and 6 bases from J, with 16 bases in between. The germline V gene encodes CDR1 MDHEN and CDR2 SYDVKM. This CDR3 is built from 15 residues. CDR3 nucleotides: TGTGCCAGCAGTTTATCCCCCAGGACCCGCGGCGAGCAGTACTTC. Translated, it gives CASSLSPRTRGEQYF.